A selection of T cell receptor beta chains follows, all from one sample in a study of vaccination effects on CD4 cells after COVID-19. The repertoire was sequenced with immunoSEQ multiplex PCR; TCRdb's copy has only in-frame clones and lacks some. The repertoire consists of some 29,000 clones, with roughly four fifths occurring once and the leading ten covering about 17%. Antigens for these TCRs are unknown. This specimen was CD4+ T cells from PBMCs cultured with HCoV-OC43 spike peptides, taken after COVID-19 vaccination. These receptors all stem from a human donor who received a COVID-19 vaccine. The CDR3 runs from the conserved cysteine through the conserved F or W. The D gene is left open where the match is weak. Not all rows give a size; the values are once, few, many and, for expanded clones, a class.

CDR3 DNA,CDR3 protein,clone size,J gene,D gene,V gene
TGTGCCAGCTCACCTGGAGGGGGCGCAGATACGCAGTATTTT,CASSPGGGADTQYF,.,TRBJ2-3,.,TRBV18
TGTGCAAGTCGCTTCGCGCGGGGGGGGCACGAGCAGTACTTC,CASRFARGGHEQYF,.,TRBJ2-7,.,TRBV12-2
TGTGCCATCAGCGGGGTGGGAGATGTCTATGGCTACACCTTC,CAISGVGDVYGYTF,once,TRBJ1-2,.,TRBV10-3
TGTGCCAGCAGCACATCCCGGACTAGCGGGGTAAAAGAGACCCAGTACTTC,CASSTSRTSGVKETQYF,.,TRBJ2-5,TRBD2,TRBV7-2
TGTGCCAGCAGCGTAGCCACGGGGGTCCCCGAAAAACTGTTTTTT,CASSVATGVPEKLFF,.,TRBJ1-4,.,TRBV9
TGTGCCAGCAGTTTGGTCGGACAGGGGCATGTGTTGAACACTGAAGCTTTCTTT,CASSLVGQGHVLNTEAFF,.,TRBJ1-1,TRBD1,TRBV27
TGTGCCACCAGTGATTTGAGGGACTCCGAGCAGTACTTC,CATSDLRDSEQYF,.,TRBJ2-7,.,TRBV24-1
TGTGCCAGTAGCACCGGGGCCTTTAGCTCCTACGAGCAGTACTTC,CASSTGAFSSYEQYF,few,TRBJ2-7,.,TRBV19
TGTGCCAGCAGCCAGTTCAGGGATTCACCCCTCCACTTT,CASSQFRDSPLHF,.,TRBJ1-6,.,TRBV14
TGTGCCAGCAGCCCGACAGGGGTGGACGGAAACACCATATATTTT,CASSPTGVDGNTIYF,.,TRBJ1-3,TRBD1,TRBV7-7
TGCGCCAGCAGCCAAGGGGCCGGAAGAAACACTGAAGCTTTCTTT,CASSQGAGRNTEAFF,.,TRBJ1-1,.,TRBV4-1
TGTGCCAGTACACCGGGACAGGATCCCTACGAGCAGTACTTC,CASTPGQDPYEQYF,.,TRBJ2-7,TRBD1,TRBV6-5
TGTGCCTCCCGGGGGCGGGAGGGTGGGGTCGAGGGAGAGACCCAGTACTTC,CASRGREGGVEGETQYF,once,TRBJ2-5,TRBD2,TRBV27
TGTGCCAGCAGCTTTGAGACAGGGGTGGCGTCGGATACGCAGTATTTT,CASSFETGVASDTQYF,.,TRBJ2-3,TRBD1,TRBV9
TGTGCCAGCAGCCCCCGGACAGGGACCACCTACGAGCAGTACTTC,CASSPRTGTTYEQYF,.,TRBJ2-7,TRBD1,TRBV5-4
TGCGCCAGCAGCTTTTTAGCGGGAGATAACACCGGGGAGCTGTTTTTT,CASSFLAGDNTGELFF,few,TRBJ2-2,TRBD2,TRBV5-1
TGTGCCAGCAGCTTAGGACCGTGGCTAGCGGGGGAAGAGACCCAGTACTTC,CASSLGPWLAGEETQYF,.,TRBJ2-5,TRBD2,TRBV7-2
TGTGCCAGCAGCTTAGGTGCGGGAGTCGGCGAGCAGTTCTTC,CASSLGAGVGEQFF,few,TRBJ2-1,TRBD2,TRBV7-7
TGTGCCAGCAGCCAAGATTTGGGGTCGGAGACCCAGTACTTC,CASSQDLGSETQYF,.,TRBJ2-5,.,TRBV4-2
TGTGCCAGCAGTCGGGATGGAAGCAATCAGCCCCAGCATTTT,CASSRDGSNQPQHF,.,TRBJ1-5,.,TRBV6-5
TGTGCCAGCAACCCGGGGGCCGGGGCTGGTGAAAAACTGTTTTTT,CASNPGAGAGEKLFF,.,TRBJ1-4,.,TRBV19
TGTGCCAGCAGCTTGGCCGGAGCTGGTTTAAACACCATATATTTT,CASSLAGAGLNTIYF,.,TRBJ1-3,.,TRBV5-8
TGTGCCAGCAGCTTAGGTGCGGGGTCCACGAACACCGGGGAGCTGTTTTTT,CASSLGAGSTNTGELFF,.,TRBJ2-2,.,TRBV5-4
TGTGCCAGCAGCCTTAGGGGGGCCGGATCGGGGGAGCTGTTTTTT,CASSLRGAGSGELFF,.,TRBJ2-2,.,TRBV7-2
TGTGCCAGCAGCGCGAATAGCGGGGGGTACAATGAGCAGTTCTTC,CASSANSGGYNEQFF,.,TRBJ2-1,TRBD2,TRBV7-9
TGTGCCTGCGGGGGCGCGATCTCCTACAATGAGCAGTTCTTC,CACGGAISYNEQFF,.,TRBJ2-1,.,TRBV7-9
TGTGCCAGCAGCTTAATTAGGGGGGAGCTGTTTTTT,CASSLIRGELFF,.,TRBJ2-2,.,TRBV11-1
TGCGCCAGCATTCACCGGGTAGCTGGAAACACCATATATTTT,CASIHRVAGNTIYF,few,TRBJ1-3,.,TRBV10-1
TGTGCCAGCAGCTTAAGTTTAGGTTTAGGCTCGGAGGACTATGGCTACACCTTC,CASSLSLGLGSEDYGYTF,.,TRBJ1-2,.,TRBV7-6
TGCGCCAGCAGCTTAACAGGACAGATGAACACTGAAGCTTTCTTT,CASSLTGQMNTEAFF,.,TRBJ1-1,.,TRBV5-1
TGTGCCAGCAGCGTACAGGGAGGTGGTGTCGTGAGTGGCTACACCTTC,CASSVQGGGVVSGYTF,.,TRBJ1-2,.,TRBV14
TGTGCCAGCAGCTACACCGGAACCATGAACACTGAAGCTTTCTTT,CASSYTGTMNTEAFF,.,TRBJ1-1,.,TRBV7-2
TGTGCCACCAGCAGAAGACAGGCCCTGCAAGGGACCCAGTACTTC,CATSRRQALQGTQYF,few,TRBJ2-5,.,TRBV15
TGTGCCAGCTCACCGACCGGCTTCAGAGATGGCTACACCTTC,CASSPTGFRDGYTF,.,TRBJ1-2,.,TRBV18
TGCGCCAGCAGTGATTGGGGGGAATCCCTCCACTTT,CASSDWGESLHF,.,TRBJ1-6,.,TRBV10-2
TGTGCCAGCAGCTTTGAGCGGGAGGCCTACAATGAGCAGTTCTTC,CASSFEREAYNEQFF,.,TRBJ2-1,TRBD2,TRBV7-7
TGTGCCAGCAGCTTAGAGGAGGGCTGGGACACTGAAGCTTTCTTT,CASSLEEGWDTEAFF,.,TRBJ1-1,.,TRBV7-8
TGCGCCAGCAGCCATCCACAGGGGAACTATGGCTACACCTTC,CASSHPQGNYGYTF,.,TRBJ1-2,TRBD1,TRBV4-1
TGCAGTGCTAGGCCGGATTATGGCTACACCTTC,CSARPDYGYTF,few,TRBJ1-2,.,TRBV20-1
TGTGCCAGCAGCCAGCCGGGACTAGCGGGAGGAGTGGGTGAGCAGTTCTTC,CASSQPGLAGGVGEQFF,.,TRBJ2-1,TRBD2,TRBV3-1/TRBV3-2
TGTGCCAGCAGTCCCAGGACTTCCCGGGAGACCCAGTACTTC,CASSPRTSRETQYF,.,TRBJ2-5,.,TRBV2
TGTGCCAGCAGCTTGGTTGGATTCGAGCAGTTCTTC,CASSLVGFEQFF,.,TRBJ2-1,.,TRBV5-6
TGTGCCAGCAGCCTGACAGGGTACACAGATACGCAGTATTTT,CASSLTGYTDTQYF,.,TRBJ2-3,TRBD1,TRBV7-9
TGTGCCAGCGATCGGCTAGCGGGAGCCGGGGAGCTGTTTTTT,CASDRLAGAGELFF,few,TRBJ2-2,TRBD2,TRBV2
TGTGCCAGCAGCCAAGTCGCGGGAGGCGGCACAGATACGCAGTATTTT,CASSQVAGGGTDTQYF,.,TRBJ2-3,TRBD2,TRBV14
TGCGCCAGCAGCGCCCAGGGAACATCTAGCACAGATACGCAGTATTTT,CASSAQGTSSTDTQYF,once,TRBJ2-3,.,TRBV5-1
TGCGCCAGCAGCCAAGCGGGACAGGTCCCTAATCAGCCCCAGCATTTT,CASSQAGQVPNQPQHF,few,TRBJ1-5,TRBD1,TRBV4-1
TGTGCCAGCTCACCGGAGGGTGGCAATCAGCCCCAGCATTTT,CASSPEGGNQPQHF,.,TRBJ1-5,.,TRBV18
TGTGCCAGCAGCCGTTTGGCGGGGAACGAGCAGTACTTC,CASSRLAGNEQYF,.,TRBJ2-7,.,TRBV7-2
TGTGCCAGCAGCCAAGATCCTAGCGGAGCCACAGATACGCAGTATTTT,CASSQDPSGATDTQYF,.,TRBJ2-3,TRBD2,TRBV3-1/TRBV3-2
TGTGCCAGCAGTTCCGGGACAGGTTCCTACGAGCAGTACTTC,CASSSGTGSYEQYF,.,TRBJ2-7,TRBD1,TRBV6-5
TGCGCCAGCAGCTTGGTCGGCGGGAGCTCCTACGAGCAGTACTTC,CASSLVGGSSYEQYF,.,TRBJ2-7,TRBD2,TRBV5-1
TGTGCCAGCAGCGTGGGACTAGCGGGAAAGCCGAGACGACAAGAGACCCAGTACTTC,CASSVGLAGKPRRQETQYF,.,TRBJ2-5,TRBD2,TRBV9
TGTGCCAGCTCACCCCTAATCCGGCAGGCTTCCCCCTACGAGCAGTACTTC,CASSPLIRQASPYEQYF,.,TRBJ2-7,.,TRBV18
TGTGCCAGTAGTATAGCCCCTCGACAGCGGTTCTACTATGGCTACACCTTC,CASSIAPRQRFYYGYTF,.,TRBJ1-2,.,TRBV19
TGCGCCAGCAGTGAGTACTCCAATGAGCAGTTCTTC,CASSEYSNEQFF,.,TRBJ2-1,.,TRBV10-2
TGTGCCAGCAGTTACGTCACACGAGGGGGTTCACCCCTCCACTTT,CASSYVTRGGSPLHF,.,TRBJ1-6,.,TRBV6-2/TRBV6-3
TGTGCCAGCAGCTTAGCTACAGGGGATGGAAAACTGTTTTTT,CASSLATGDGKLFF,.,TRBJ1-4,TRBD1,TRBV7-2
TGTGCCAGCAGTTCACTAGCGGGAGGGAGGTACGAGCAGTACTTC,CASSSLAGGRYEQYF,.,TRBJ2-7,TRBD2,TRBV6-5